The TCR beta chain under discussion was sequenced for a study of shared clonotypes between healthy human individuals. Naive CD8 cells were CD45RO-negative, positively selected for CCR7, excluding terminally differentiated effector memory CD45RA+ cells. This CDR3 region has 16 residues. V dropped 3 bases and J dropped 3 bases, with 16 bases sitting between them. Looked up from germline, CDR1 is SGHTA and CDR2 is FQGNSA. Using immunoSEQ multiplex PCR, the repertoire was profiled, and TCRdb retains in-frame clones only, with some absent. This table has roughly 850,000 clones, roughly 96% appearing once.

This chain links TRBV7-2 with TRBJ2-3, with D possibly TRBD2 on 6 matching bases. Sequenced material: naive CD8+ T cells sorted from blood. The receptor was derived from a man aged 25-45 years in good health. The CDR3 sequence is CASSFRETLSTDTQYF. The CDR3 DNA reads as TGTGCCAGCAGCTTCCGGGAGACATTGAGTACAGATACGCAGTATTTT.